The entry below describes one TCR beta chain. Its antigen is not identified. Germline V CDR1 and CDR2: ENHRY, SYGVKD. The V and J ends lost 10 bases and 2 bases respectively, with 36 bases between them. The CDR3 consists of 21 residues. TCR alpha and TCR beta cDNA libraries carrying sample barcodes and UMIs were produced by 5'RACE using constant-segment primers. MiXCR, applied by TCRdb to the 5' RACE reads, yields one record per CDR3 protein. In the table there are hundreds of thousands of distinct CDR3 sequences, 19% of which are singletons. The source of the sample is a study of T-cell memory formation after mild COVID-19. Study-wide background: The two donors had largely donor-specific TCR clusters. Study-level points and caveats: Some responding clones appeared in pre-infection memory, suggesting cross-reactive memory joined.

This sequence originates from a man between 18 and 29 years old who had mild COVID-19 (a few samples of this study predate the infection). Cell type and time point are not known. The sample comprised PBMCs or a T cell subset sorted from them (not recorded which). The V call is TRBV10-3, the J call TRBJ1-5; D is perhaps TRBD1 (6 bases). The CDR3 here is CATSSSATGQGPKVGNQPQHF. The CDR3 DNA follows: TGTGCCACGTCTTCCTCTGCGACGGGGCAGGGGCCTAAGGTTGGCAATCAGCCCCAGCATTTT.